The 16 T cell receptor beta chains listed next were all sequenced from one sample in a study of CD4 T cells in relation to SARS-CoV-2 and coronaviruses. The data were produced by immunoSEQ multiplex PCR, yet TCRdb's version contains in-frame clones alone and is incomplete. The data show 58,000 or so clones, around 90% seen once. Input material: naive CD4+ T cells from PBMCs. Subset: naive CD4+ T cells isolated by negative enrichment. All receptors derive from an adult with COVID-19.

The chain combines TRBV12-5 with TRBJ2-1; 9 bases map to TRBD2. From germline, CDR1 is LGHNT and CDR2 FRNRAP. This CDR3 region has 16 residues. Trimming took 0 bases from V and 8 from J; bases not matched to a gene: 8. CDR3 sequence: CASGLVLSGSVHEQFF. Written as DNA, the CDR3 is TGTGCTAGTGGTTTGGTACTTAGCGGGAGCGTCCATGAGCAGTTCTTC.

The chain links TRBV7-3 to TRBJ2-1, with TRBD1 identical over 7 bases. The CDR3 loop spans 15 amino acids. V was clipped by 5 bases and J by 3 bases; unmatched bases: 7. The V gene's germline CDR1 is SGHTA and CDR2 FQGTGA. CDR3 residues: CASSQGQSNYNEQFF. CDR3 sequence (DNA): TGTGCCAGCAGCCAGGGACAGAGTAACTACAATGAGCAGTTCTTC.

The V gene is TRBV5-1, the J gene TRBJ2-3, with 8 bases lining up with TRBD2. The length of the CDR3 is 15 residues. Germline CDR1 is SGHRS and CDR2 is YFSETQ. Unmatched junction bases numbered 4, after V lost 2 bases and J lost 2 bases. CDR3 DNA sequence: TGCGCCAGCAGCTTACGGGAGGGCCTCACAGATACGCAGTATTTT. The encoded protein is CASSLREGLTDTQYF.

In this sample, this clone turned up a few times. This rearrangement joins TRBV19 to TRBJ2-2; no clear D. This CDR3 has 13 residues. Trimming pared 11 bases from V and 6 bases from J, leaving 16 bases between. Germline V gene lookup returns CDR1 LNHDA and CDR2 SQIVND (reference sequence). Here the CDR3 reads CASRQRAAGELFF. DNA of the CDR3: TGTGCCTCTAGACAAAGGGCGGCCGGGGAGCTGTTTTTT.

The chain carries TRBV6-5 and TRBJ2-7; the D gene is possibly TRBD2 (6 bases). Germline-derived CDR1 and CDR2 are MNHEY and SVGAGI. The CDR3 contains 12 residues. The V gene lost 6 bases and the J gene lost 7 bases, with 13 bases spanning the gap. Written as DNA, the CDR3 is TGTGCCAGCAGGCCGGAGGGGTATGAGCAGTACTTC. Translating gives CASRPEGYEQYF.

V gene TRBV10-3 combines with J gene TRBJ2-5; possible D gene TRBD2, 5 bases. The CDR3 sequence is 15 residues long. V was pared by 4 bases and J by 5 bases, with 17 bases between. Germline V CDR1 and CDR2: ENHRY, SYGVKD. The CDR3 bases are TGTGCCATCAGTGCCCTCAAGGGCAGAGGGGAGACCCAGTACTTC. This encodes CAISALKGRGETQYF.

This chain joins TRBV27 and TRBJ1-4; no firm D call. Per germline, CDR1 MNHEY and CDR2 SMNVEV (reference sequence). The V gene lost 2 bases and the J gene lost 7 bases, with 11 bases spanning the gap. This CDR3 is 14 amino acids long. DNA of the CDR3: TGTGCCAGCAGTTTAGTTGGCGAAGGTGAAAAACTGTTTTTT. It yields the protein CASSLVGEGEKLFF. Combining the CDR3 with reference TRBV27 and TRBJ1-4 gives the whole variable domain EAQVTQNPRYLITVTGKKLTVTCSQNMNHEYMSWYRQDPGLGLRQIYYSMNVEVTDKGDVPEGYKVSRKEKRNFPLILESPSPNQTSLYFCASSLVGEGEKLFFGSGTQLSVL.

This clone was detected a few times. V usage is TRBV7-9 and J usage is TRBJ2-6; D is unresolved. Germline values: CDR1 SEHNR, CDR2 FQNEAQ (reference sequence). This CDR3 has 14 residues. Trimming took 7 bases from V and 1 from J, leaving 8 bases between them. The CDR3 protein is CASNIRSGANVLTF. CDR3 nucleotide sequence: TGTGCCAGCAACATTAGATCTGGGGCCAACGTCCTGACTTTC.

This chain uses TRBV3-1 (or the pseudogene TRBV3-2) with TRBJ2-1; 7 nucleotides align to TRBD1. CDR1 is LGHDT and CDR2 is YNNKEL in the germline V gene (reference sequence). The CDR3 runs 16 residues. Unmatched junction bases numbered 10, after V lost 3 bases and J lost 5 bases. CDR3 in amino acids: CASSHPRGTADNEQFF. As DNA, the CDR3 is TGTGCCAGCAGCCACCCTCGTGGGACAGCGGACAATGAGCAGTTCTTC.

The chain is built from TRBV18 and TRBJ2-5; D gene uncertain. The CDR3 has 13 amino acids. Per the germline V gene, CDR1 is KGHSH and CDR2 is LQKENI. Trimming removed 4 bases at V and 3 bases at J, with 9 bases between. CDR3 amino acids: CASSHAAKETQYF. In nucleotides, the CDR3 is TGTGCCAGCTCACACGCGGCCAAAGAGACCCAGTACTTC. The whole variable domain, remainder taken from reference TRBV18 and TRBJ2-5, is NAGVMQNPRHLVRRRGQEARLRCSPMKGHSHVYWYRQLPEEGLKFMVYLQKENIIDESGMPKERFSAEFPKEGPSILRIQQVVRGDSAAYFCASSHAAKETQYFGPGTRLLVL.

The chain employs TRBV11-3 and TRBJ2-1, with 11 bases matching TRBD2. There are 17 residues in the CDR3. Germline lookup yields CDR1 SGHNT and CDR2 YENEEA. J was trimmed by 4 bases and V by 5 bases; bases with no gene match: 10. The CDR3 here is CASSRTSGSMMYNEQFF. In DNA, the CDR3 is TGTGCCAGCAGCAGAACTAGCGGGAGTATGATGTACAATGAGCAGTTCTTC.

The rearrangement uses TRBV12-3 or TRBV12-4 and TRBJ2-3; no clear D gene. V dropped 4 bases and J dropped 0 bases, with 2 bases sitting between them. The CDR3 length is 12 residues. DNA of the CDR3: TGTGCCAGCAGTTCAAGCACAGATACGCAGTATTTT. Translating it yields CASSSSTDTQYF.

To note about this clone: At the DNA level, this CDR3 is encoded by other sequences in the same sample as well. The chain couples TRBV20-1 to TRBJ2-5; D is unresolved. V was clipped by 5 bases and J by 2 bases, with 3 bases between them. The CDR3 runs to 10 residues. In germline, CDR1 is DFQATT, CDR2 SNEGSKA (reference sequence). The CDR3 region has the DNA TGCAGTGCTTCACAAGAGACCCAGTACTTC. The encoded protein is CSASQETQYF.

The V and J genes are TRBV28 and TRBJ2-1, with 8 bases matching TRBD1. This CDR3 is 15 amino acids long. Trimming cost V 2 bases and J 8 bases; bases outside gene matches: 8. Germline CDR1 and CDR2: MDHEN and SYDVKM. The CDR3 loop is CASSLAQGGFDEQFF. CDR3 sequence (DNA): TGTGCCAGCAGTTTAGCACAGGGGGGTTTCGATGAGCAGTTCTTC.

This clone is a singleton in its sample. This chain links TRBV30 with TRBJ1-1, with 8 bases lining up with TRBD1. Germline-derived CDR1 and CDR2 are GTSNPN and SVGIG (reference sequence). V lost 1 base to trimming and J lost 5 bases; unmatched junction nucleotides: 3. The CDR3 runs 13 residues. CDR3 nucleotide sequence: TGTGCCTGGAGTGGACAGGGGATGACTGAAGCTTTCTTT. Translation: CAWSGQGMTEAFF.

The chain couples TRBV2 to TRBJ2-1, with a tentative D call TRBD1 (5 bases). Trimming removed 6 bases at V and 12 bases at J, with 15 bases between. CDR3 length equals 12 residues. The germline V gene has CDR1 SNHLY and CDR2 FYNNEI. CDR3 sequence: CASRPDRRLQFF. The CDR3 coding sequence is TGTGCCAGCAGGCCCGACAGAAGGTTGCAGTTCTTC.